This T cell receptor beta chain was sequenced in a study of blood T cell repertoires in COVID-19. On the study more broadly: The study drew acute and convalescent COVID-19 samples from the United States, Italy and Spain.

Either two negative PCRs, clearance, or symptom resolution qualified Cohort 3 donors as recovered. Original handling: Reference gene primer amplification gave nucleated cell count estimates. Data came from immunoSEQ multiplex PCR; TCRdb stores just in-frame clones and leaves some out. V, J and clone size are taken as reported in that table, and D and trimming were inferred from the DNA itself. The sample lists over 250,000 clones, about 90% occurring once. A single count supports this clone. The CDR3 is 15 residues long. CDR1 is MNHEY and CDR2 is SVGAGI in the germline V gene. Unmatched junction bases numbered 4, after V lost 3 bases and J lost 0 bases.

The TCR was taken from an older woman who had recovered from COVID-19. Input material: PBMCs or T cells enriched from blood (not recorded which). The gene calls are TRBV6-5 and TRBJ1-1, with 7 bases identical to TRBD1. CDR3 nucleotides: TGTGCCAGCAGTTATGGGGACAGCCTGAACACTGAAGCTTTCTTT. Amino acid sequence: CASSYGDSLNTEAFF.